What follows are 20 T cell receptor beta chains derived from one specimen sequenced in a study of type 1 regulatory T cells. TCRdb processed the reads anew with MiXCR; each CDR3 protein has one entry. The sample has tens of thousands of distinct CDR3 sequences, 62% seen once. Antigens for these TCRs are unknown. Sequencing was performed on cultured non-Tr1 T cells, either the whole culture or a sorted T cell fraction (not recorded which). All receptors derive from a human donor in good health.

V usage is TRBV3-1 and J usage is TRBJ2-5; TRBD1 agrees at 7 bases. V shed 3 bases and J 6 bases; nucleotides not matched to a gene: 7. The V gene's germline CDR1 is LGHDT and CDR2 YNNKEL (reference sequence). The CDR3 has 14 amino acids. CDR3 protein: CASSQETGRKTQYF. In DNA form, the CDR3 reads TGTGCCAGCAGCCAGGAGACAGGGCGAAAGACCCAGTACTTC.

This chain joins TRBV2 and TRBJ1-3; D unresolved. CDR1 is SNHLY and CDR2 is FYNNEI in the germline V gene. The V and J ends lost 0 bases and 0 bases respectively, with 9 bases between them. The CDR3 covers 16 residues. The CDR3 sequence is CASSEATEDSGNTIYF. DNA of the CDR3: TGTGCCAGCAGTGAAGCTACCGAAGACTCTGGAAACACCATATATTTT.

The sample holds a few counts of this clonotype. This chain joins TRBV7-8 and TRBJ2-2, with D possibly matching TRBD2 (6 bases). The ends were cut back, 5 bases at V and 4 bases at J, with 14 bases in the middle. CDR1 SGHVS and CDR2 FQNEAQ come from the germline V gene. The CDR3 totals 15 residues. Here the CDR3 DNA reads TGTGCCAGCAGCGGTAGGAGGGAGCCCACCGGGGAGCTGTTTTTT. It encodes CASSGRREPTGELFF.

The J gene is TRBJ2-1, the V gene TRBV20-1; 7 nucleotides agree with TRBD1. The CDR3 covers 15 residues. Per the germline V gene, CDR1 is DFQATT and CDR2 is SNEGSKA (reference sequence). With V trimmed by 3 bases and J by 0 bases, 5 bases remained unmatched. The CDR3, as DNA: TGCAGTGCTAGCGGGACAGAGAGCTCCTACAATGAGCAGTTCTTC. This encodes CSASGTESSYNEQFF.

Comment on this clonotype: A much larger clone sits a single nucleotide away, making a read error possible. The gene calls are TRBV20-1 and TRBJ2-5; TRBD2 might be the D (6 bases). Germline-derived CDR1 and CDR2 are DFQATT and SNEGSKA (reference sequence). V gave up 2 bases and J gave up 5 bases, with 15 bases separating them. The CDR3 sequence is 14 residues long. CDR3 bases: TGCAGTGCTAGATTGGACGGGAGAGGGGAGACCCAGTACTTC. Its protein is CSARLDGRGETQYF.

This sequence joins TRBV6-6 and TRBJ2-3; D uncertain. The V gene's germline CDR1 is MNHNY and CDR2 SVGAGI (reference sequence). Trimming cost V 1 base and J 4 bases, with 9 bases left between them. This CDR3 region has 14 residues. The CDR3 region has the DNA TGTGCCAGCAGTTACTTGCCAAGGGCAGATACGCAGTATTTT. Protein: CASSYLPRADTQYF.

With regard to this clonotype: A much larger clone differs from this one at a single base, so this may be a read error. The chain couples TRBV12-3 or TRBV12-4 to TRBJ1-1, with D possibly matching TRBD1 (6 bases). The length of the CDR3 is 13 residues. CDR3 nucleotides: TGTGCCAGCAGTATCGCAGGGGACACTGGAGCTTTCTTT. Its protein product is CASSIAGDTGAFF.

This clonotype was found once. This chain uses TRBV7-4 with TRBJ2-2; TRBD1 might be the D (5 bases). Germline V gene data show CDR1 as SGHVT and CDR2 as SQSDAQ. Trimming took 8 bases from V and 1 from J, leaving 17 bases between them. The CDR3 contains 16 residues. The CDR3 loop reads CASFRAPRKNTGELFF. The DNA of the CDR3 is TGTGCCAGCTTCAGGGCTCCTCGAAAGAACACCGGGGAGCTGTTTTTT.

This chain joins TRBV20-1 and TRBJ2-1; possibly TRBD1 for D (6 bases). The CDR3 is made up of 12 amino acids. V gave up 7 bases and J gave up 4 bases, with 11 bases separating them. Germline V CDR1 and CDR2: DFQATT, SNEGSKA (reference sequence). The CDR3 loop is CSDRQEYNEQFF. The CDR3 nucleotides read TGCAGTGATCGACAGGAATACAATGAGCAGTTCTTC.

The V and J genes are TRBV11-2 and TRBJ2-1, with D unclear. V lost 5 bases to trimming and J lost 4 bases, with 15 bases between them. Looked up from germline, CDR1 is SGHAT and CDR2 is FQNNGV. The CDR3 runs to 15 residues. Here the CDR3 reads CASSPNALGYNEQFF. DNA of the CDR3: TGTGCCAGCAGCCCCAACGCGTTGGGGTACAATGAGCAGTTCTTC.

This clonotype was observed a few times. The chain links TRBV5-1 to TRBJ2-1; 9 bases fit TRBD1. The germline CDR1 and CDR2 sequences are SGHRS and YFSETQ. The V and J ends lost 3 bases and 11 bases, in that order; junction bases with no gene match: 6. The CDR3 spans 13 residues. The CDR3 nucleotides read TGCGCCAGCAGCTCGGGACAGGGAATAAAGCAGTTCTTC. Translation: CASSSGQGIKQFF.

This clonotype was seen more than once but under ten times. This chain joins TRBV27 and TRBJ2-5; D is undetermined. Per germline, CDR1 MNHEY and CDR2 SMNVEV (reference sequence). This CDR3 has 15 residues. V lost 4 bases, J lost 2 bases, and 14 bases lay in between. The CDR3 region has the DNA TGTGCCAGCAGTTCGAGTAGATTTGCTCAAGAGACCCAGTACTTC. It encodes CASSSSRFAQETQYF.

The DNA of the CDR3 is TGCAGTGCTAGCCGTAGCGGGAGTCTAACCGAGCAGTACTTC. Translated, it gives CSASRSGSLTEQYF. This chain uses TRBV20-1 with TRBJ2-7; 9 bases are a match to TRBD2. Germline V gene sequence: CDR1 DFQATT, CDR2 SNEGSKA (reference sequence). V was pared by 3 bases and J by 6 bases, with 9 bases of the junction left unmatched. The CDR3 has 14 residues.

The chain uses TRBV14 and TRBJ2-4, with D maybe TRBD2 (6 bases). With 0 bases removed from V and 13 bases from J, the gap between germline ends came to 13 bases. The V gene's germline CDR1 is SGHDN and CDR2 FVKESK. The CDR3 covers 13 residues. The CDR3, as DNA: TGTGCCAGCAGCCAAGATCTAGCGACAGTCCAGTACTTC. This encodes CASSQDLATVQYF.

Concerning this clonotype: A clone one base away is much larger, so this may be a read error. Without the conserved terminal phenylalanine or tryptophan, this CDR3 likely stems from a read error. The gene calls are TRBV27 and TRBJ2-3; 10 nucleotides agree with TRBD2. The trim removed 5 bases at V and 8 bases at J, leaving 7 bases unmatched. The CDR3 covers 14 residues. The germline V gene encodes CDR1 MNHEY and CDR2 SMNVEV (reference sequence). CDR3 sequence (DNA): TGTGCCAGCAGTGCCCGACTAGCGGGCGGTACGCAGTATCTT. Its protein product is CASSARLAGGTQYL.

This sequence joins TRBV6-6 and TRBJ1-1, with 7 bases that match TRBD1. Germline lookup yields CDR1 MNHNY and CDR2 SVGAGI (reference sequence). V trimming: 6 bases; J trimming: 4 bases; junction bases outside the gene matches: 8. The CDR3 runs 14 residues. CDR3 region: CASRRGQMSTEAFF. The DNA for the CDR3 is TGTGCCAGCAGGCGGGGACAGATGAGCACTGAAGCTTTCTTT.

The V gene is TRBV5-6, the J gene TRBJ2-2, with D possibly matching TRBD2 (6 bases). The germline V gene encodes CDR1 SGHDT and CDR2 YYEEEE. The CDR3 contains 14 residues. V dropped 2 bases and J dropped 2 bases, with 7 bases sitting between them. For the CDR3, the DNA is TGTGCCAGCAGCTTCGGGGGTAACACCGGGGAGCTGTTTTTT. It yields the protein CASSFGGNTGELFF.

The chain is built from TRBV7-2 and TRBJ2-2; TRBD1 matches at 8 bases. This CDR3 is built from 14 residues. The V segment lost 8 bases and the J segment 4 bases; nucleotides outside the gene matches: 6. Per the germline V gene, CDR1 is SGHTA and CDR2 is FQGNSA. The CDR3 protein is CASRTGPSTGELFF. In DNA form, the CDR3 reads TGTGCCAGCCGGACAGGGCCAAGCACCGGGGAGCTGTTTTTT. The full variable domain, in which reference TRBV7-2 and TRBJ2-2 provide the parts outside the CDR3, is GAGVSQSPSNKVTEKGKDVELRCDPISGHTALYWYRQSLGQGLEFLIYFQGNSAPDKSGLPSDRFSAERTGGSVSTLTIQRTQQEDSAVYLCASRTGPSTGELFFGEGSRLTVL.

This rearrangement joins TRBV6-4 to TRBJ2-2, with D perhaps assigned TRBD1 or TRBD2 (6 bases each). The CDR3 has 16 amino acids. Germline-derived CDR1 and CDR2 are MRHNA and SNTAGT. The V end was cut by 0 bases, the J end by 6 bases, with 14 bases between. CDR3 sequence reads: CASSDSSWGAAGELFF. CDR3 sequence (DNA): TGTGCCAGCAGTGACTCTTCATGGGGGGCAGCCGGGGAGCTGTTTTTT.

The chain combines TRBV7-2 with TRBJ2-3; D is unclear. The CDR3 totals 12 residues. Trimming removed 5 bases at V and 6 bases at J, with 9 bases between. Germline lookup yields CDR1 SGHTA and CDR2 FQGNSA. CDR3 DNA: TGTGCCAGCAGCGCCTTTGGGGATACGCAGTATTTT. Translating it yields CASSAFGDTQYF.